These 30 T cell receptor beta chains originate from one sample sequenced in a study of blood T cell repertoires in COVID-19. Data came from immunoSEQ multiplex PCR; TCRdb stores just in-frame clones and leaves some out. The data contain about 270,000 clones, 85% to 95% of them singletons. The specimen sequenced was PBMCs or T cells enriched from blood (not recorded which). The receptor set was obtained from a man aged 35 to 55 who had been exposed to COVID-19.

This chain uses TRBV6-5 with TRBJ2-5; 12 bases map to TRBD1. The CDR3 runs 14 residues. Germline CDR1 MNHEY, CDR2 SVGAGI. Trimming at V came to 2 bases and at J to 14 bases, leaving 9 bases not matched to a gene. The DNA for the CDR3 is TGTGCCAGCAGTTACCGTACCGGGACAGGGGGCAAATACTTC. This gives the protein CASSYRTGTGGKYF.

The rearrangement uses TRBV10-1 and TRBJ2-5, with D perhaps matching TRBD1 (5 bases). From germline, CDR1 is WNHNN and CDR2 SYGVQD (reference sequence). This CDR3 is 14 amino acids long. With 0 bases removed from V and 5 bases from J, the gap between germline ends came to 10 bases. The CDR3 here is CASSESQAGETQYF. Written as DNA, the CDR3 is TGCGCCAGCAGTGAGTCCCAGGCAGGGGAGACCCAGTACTTC.

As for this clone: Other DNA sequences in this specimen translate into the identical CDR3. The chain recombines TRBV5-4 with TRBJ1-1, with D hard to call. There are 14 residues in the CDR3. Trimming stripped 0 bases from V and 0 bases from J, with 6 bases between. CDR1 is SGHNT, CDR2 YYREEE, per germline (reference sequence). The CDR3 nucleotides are TGTGCCAGCAGCTTGGGGCAGATGAACACTGAAGCTTTCTTT. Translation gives CASSLGQMNTEAFF.

CDR3 DNA: TGTGCCAGCAGCTCACGGACAGTCGAGCAGTACTTC. Protein sequence: CASSSRTVEQYF. The chain carries TRBV5-6 and TRBJ2-7, with a weak D call TRBD1 (6 bases). The germline V gene encodes CDR1 SGHDT and CDR2 YYEEEE. This CDR3 contains 12 residues. Trimming took off 3 bases at V and 6 bases at J, with 10 bases between the two ends.

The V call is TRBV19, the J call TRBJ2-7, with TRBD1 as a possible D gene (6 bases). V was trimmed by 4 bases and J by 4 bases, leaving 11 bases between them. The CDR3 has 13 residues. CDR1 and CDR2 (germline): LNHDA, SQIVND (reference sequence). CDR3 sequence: CASSKQGDYEQYF. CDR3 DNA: TGTGCCAGTAGTAAACAGGGAGATTACGAGCAGTACTTC.

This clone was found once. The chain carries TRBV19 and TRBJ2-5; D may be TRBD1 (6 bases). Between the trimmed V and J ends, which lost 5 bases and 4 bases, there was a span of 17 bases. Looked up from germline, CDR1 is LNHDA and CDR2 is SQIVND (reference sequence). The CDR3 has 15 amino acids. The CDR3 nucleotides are TGTGCCAGTAGTCCGCCGGGCAGGGGCGGAGAGACCCAGTACTTC. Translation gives CASSPPGRGGETQYF.

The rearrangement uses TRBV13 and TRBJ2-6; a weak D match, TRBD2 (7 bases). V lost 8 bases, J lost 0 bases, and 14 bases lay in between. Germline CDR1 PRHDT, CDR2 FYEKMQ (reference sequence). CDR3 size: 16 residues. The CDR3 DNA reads TGTGCCAGCCGGCGGGGGCCCCGCTCTGGGGCCAACGTCCTGACTTTC. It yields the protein CASRRGPRSGANVLTF.

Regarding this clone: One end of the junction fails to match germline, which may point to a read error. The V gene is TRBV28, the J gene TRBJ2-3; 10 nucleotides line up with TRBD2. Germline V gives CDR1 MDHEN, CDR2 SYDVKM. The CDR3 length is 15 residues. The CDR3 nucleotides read TGTGCCAGCAGCACTTCTAGCGGGAGCACCGATACGCAGTATTTT. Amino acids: CASSTSSGSTDTQYF.

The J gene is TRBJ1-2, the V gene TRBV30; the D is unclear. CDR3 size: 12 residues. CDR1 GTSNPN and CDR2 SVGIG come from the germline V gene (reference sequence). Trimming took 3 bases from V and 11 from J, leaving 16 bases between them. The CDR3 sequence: CAWSAPGLLYTF. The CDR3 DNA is TGTGCCTGGAGCGCACCCGGACTTCTTTACACCTTC.

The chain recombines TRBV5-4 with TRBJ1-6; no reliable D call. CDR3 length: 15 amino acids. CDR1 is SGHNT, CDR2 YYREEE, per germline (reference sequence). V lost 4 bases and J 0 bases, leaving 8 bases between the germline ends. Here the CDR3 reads CASSGGDSYNSPLHF. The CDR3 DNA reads TGTGCCAGCAGCGGCGGGGACTCCTATAATTCACCCCTCCACTTT.

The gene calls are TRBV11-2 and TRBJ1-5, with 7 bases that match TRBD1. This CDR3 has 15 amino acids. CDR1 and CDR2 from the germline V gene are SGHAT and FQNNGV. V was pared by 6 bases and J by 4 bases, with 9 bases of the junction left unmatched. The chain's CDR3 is CASSLTGAGNQPQHF. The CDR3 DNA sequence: TGTGCCAGCAGTCTAACAGGGGCCGGAAATCAGCCCCAGCATTTT.

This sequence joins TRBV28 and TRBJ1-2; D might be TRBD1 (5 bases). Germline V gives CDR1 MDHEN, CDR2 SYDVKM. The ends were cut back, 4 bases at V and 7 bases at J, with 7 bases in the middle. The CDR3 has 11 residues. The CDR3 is CASSYGGGYTF. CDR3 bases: TGTGCCAGCAGTTACGGGGGTGGCTACACCTTC.

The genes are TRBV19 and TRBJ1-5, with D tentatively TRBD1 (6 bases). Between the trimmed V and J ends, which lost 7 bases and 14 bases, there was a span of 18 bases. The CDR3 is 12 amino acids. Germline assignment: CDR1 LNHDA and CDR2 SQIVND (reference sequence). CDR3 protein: CASTDRQAMEHF. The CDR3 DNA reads TGTGCCAGTACTGATAGACAGGCCATGGAGCATTTT.

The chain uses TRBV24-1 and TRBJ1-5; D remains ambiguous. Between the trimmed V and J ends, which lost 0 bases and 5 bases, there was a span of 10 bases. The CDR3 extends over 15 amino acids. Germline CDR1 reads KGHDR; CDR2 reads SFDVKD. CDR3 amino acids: CATSDLSPTDQPQHF. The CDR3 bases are TGTGCCACCAGTGATTTGAGTCCAACTGATCAGCCCCAGCATTTT.

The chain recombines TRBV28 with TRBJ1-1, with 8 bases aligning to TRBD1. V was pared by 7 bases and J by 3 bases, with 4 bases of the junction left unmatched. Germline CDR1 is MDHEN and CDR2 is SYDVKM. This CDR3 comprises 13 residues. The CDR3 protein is CASIAGGDTEAFF. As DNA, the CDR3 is TGTGCCAGCATTGCAGGGGGCGACACTGAAGCTTTCTTT.

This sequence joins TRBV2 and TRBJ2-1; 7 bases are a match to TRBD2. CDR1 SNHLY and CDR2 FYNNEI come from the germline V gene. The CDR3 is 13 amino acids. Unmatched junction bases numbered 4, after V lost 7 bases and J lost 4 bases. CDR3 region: CASNWEGYNEQFF. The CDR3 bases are TGTGCCAGCAACTGGGAGGGGTACAATGAGCAGTTCTTC.

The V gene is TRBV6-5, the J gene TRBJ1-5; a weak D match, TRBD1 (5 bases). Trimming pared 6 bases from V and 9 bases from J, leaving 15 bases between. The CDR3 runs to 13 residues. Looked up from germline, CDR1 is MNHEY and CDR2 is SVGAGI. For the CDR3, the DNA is TGTGCCAGCAGCCGACTTCAGGGTTCGCCCCAGCATTTT. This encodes CASSRLQGSPQHF.

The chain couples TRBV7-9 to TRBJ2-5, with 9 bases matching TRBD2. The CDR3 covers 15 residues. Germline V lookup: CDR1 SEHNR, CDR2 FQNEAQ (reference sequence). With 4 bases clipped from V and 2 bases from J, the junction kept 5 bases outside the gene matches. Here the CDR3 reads CASSSTSGFQETQYF. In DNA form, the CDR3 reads TGTGCCAGCAGCTCGACTAGCGGTTTTCAAGAGACCCAGTACTTC.

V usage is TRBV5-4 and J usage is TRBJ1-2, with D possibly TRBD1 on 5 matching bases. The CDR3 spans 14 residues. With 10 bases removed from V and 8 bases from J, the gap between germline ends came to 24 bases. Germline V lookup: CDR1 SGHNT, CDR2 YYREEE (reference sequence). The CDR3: CASSLERQSAGYTF. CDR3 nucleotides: TGTGCCTCCAGCTTGGAGAGACAGAGCGCGGGCTACACCTTC.

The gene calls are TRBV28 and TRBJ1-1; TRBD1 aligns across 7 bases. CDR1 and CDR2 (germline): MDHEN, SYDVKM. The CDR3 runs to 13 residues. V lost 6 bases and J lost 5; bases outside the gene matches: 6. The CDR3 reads CASRSGQKTEAFF. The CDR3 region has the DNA TGTGCCAGCAGATCGGGACAGAAGACTGAAGCTTTCTTT. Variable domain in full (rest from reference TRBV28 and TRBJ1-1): DVKVTQSSRYLVKRTGEKVFLECVQDMDHENMFWYRQDPGLGLRLIYFSYDVKMKEKGDIPEGYSVSREKKERFSLILESASTNQTSMYLCASRSGQKTEAFFGQGTRLTVV.

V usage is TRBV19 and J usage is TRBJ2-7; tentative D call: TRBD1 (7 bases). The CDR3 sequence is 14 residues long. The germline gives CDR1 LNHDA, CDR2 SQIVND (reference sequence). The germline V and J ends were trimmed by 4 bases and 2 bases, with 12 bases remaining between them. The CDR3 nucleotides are TGTGCCAGTAGTACTCAGGGGGGAACCTACGAGCAGTACTTC. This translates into CASSTQGGTYEQYF.

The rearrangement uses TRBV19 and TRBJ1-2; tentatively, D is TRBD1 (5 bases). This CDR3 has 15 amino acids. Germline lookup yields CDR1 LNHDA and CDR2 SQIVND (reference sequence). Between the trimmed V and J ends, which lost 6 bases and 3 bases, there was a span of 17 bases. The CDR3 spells CASSKRGGPYYGYTF. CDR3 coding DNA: TGTGCCAGTAGCAAGAGGGGAGGGCCCTACTATGGCTACACCTTC.

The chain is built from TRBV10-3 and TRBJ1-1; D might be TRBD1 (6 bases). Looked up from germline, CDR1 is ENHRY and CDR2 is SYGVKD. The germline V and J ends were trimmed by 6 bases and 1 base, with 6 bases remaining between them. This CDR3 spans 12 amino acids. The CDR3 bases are TGTGCCATCAGGACAGGGAACACTGAAGCTTTCTTT. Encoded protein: CAIRTGNTEAFF.

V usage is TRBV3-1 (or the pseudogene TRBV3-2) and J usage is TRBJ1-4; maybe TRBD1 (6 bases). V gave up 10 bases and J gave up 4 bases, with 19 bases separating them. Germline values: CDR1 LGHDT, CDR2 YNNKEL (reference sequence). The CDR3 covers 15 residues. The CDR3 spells CANERQAPYNEKLFF. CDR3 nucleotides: TGTGCCAACGAAAGACAGGCGCCCTATAATGAAAAACTGTTTTTT.

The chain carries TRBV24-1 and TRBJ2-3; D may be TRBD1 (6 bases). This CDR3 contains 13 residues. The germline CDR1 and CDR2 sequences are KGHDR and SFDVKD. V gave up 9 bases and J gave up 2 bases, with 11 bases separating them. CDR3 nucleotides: TGTGCCACCCGAGAGGGACACACAGATACGCAGTATTTT. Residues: CATREGHTDTQYF.

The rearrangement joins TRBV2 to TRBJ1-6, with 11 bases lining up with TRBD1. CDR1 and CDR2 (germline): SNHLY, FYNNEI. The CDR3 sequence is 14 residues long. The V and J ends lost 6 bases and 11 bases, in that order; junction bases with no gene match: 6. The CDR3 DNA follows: TGTGCCAGCAGAAGGGGACAGGGGGTGCCACCCCTCCACTTT. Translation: CASRRGQGVPPLHF. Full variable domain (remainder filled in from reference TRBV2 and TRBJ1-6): EPEVTQTPSHQVTQMGQEVILRCVPISNHLYFYWYRQILGQKVEFLVSFYNNEISEKSEIFDDQFSVERPDGSNFTLKIRSTKLEDSAMYFCASRRGQGVPPLHFGNGTRLTVT.

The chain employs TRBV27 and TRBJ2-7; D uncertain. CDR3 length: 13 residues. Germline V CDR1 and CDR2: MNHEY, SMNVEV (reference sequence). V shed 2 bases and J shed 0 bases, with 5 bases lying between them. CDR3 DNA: TGTGCCAGCAGTTTACCCGGCTCCTACGAGCAGTACTTC. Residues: CASSLPGSYEQYF.

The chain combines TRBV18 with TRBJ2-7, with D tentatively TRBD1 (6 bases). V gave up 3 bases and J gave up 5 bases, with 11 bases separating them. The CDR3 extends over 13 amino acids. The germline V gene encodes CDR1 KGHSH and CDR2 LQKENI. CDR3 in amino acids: CASSPQGNHEQYF. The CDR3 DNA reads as TGTGCCAGCTCACCGCAGGGGAACCACGAGCAGTACTTC.

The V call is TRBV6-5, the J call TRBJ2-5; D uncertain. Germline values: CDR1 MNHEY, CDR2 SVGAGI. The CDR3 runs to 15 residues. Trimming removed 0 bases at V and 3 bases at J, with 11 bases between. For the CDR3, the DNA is TGTGCCAGCAGTTACTCCCCCCAGGCCGAAGAGACCCAGTACTTC. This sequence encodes CASSYSPQAEETQYF.

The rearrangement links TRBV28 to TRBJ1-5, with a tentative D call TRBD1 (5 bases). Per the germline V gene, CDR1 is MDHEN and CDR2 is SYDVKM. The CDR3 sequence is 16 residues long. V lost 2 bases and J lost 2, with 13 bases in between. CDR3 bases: TGTGCCAGCAGTTTAGAGGCAGGGCGGCGCAATCAGCCCCAGCATTTT. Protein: CASSLEAGRRNQPQHF.